The 7 T cell receptor beta chains presented below share a single source sample, sequenced in a study of T cells after yellow fever vaccination. TCRdb re-called the 5' RACE reads with MiXCR, one entry per CDR3 protein. Of tens of thousands of distinct CDR3 sequences detected, approximately 7.5% appear once; the ten largest clones hold more than 35%. This sample comprised CD8+ T cells sorted from PBMCs, obtained on the day of the yellow fever booster vaccination. Source of these receptors: a man in his thirties or forties who received the YFV17D yellow fever vaccine.

In its sample, this clonotype was seen a few times. The chain couples TRBV13 to TRBJ2-1; D gene unclear. This CDR3 is built from 17 residues. Trimming left V 4 bases short and J 0 bases short, with 16 bases between. Germline loops: CDR1 PRHDT, CDR2 FYEKMQ (reference sequence). For the CDR3, the DNA is TGTGCCAGCAGCTCCTGGGCGCGACTGACCTCCTACAATGAGCAGTTCTTC. It specifies CASSSWARLTSYNEQFF.

This chain connects TRBV7-9 to TRBJ2-7; D not resolved. The V end was cut by 0 bases, the J end by 7 bases, with 13 bases between. CDR1 is SEHNR and CDR2 is FQNEAQ in the germline V gene (reference sequence). The CDR3 length is 14 residues. CDR3 residues: CASSLAAQAEEQYF. For the CDR3, the DNA is TGTGCCAGCAGCTTAGCAGCTCAGGCGGAAGAGCAGTACTTC.

This clonotype came up a few times. The chain has TRBV4-1 and TRBJ1-5, with D unclear. Trimming removed 4 bases from V and 11 bases from J, with 15 bases in between. Germline CDR1 reads MGHRA; CDR2 reads YSYEKL. The CDR3 extends over 13 amino acids. The CDR3 nucleotides read TGCGCCAGCAGCCCAGCCGGGTCCTCGACCCAGCATTTT. Its protein is CASSPAGSSTQHF.

This clonotype was seen repeatedly, ten times or more. The chain carries TRBV14 and TRBJ2-1; D is perhaps TRBD1 (6 bases). The CDR3 loop spans 20 amino acids. Germline V gene sequence: CDR1 SGHDN, CDR2 FVKESK. Trimming shortened V by 0 bases and J by 2 bases, and 23 bases separated the two germline ends. The CDR3 DNA reads as TGTGCCAGCAGCCAAGATGGGGGCCAGGTAGTGGACCACCCCTACAATGAGCAGTTCTTC. It is translated as CASSQDGGQVVDHPYNEQFF.

This clonotype showed up just a few times. This sequence joins TRBV3-1 and TRBJ2-7, with 11 bases fitting TRBD1. J lost 4 bases, V lost 5 bases, and 7 bases had no gene match. Per the germline V gene, CDR1 is LGHDT and CDR2 is YNNKEL (reference sequence). This CDR3 contains 15 residues. CDR3 sequence (DNA): TGTGCCAGCAGCGTCCGGACAGGGGGCGTTTACGAGCAGTACTTC. Amino acids: CASSVRTGGVYEQYF.

A few counts support this clonotype. The CDR3 nucleotides read TGCAGTGCTAGAGATCGGAGGGCAACTAATGAAAAACTGTTTTTT. The encoded protein is CSARDRRATNEKLFF. This chain links TRBV20-1 with TRBJ1-4; D ambiguous. V was pared by 0 bases and J by 0 bases, with 8 bases between. This CDR3 spans 15 amino acids. Germline V gives CDR1 DFQATT, CDR2 SNEGSKA (reference sequence).

This clonotype was counted at least ten times. The chain employs TRBV7-2 and TRBJ2-7; D is undetermined. Germline CDR1 reads SGHTA; CDR2 reads FQGNSA. This CDR3 is 12 amino acids long. V gave up 5 bases and J gave up 6 bases, with 11 bases separating them. For the CDR3, the DNA is TGTGCCAGCAGCCAATTCCCTAGCGAGCAGTACTTC. Residues: CASSQFPSEQYF.